One sample yielded the 21 T cell receptor beta chains listed below, sequenced in a study of CD8 T cells in ankylosing spondylitis. TCRdb reanalysed the 5' RACE reads using MiXCR and keeps one entry per CDR3 protein. The table shows 250,000 to 350,000 distinct CDR3 sequences, with 20% occurring only once. Sequenced: blood, either unsorted or a sorted T cell fraction (not recorded which). These receptor sequences come from a male donor with ankylosing spondylitis or in good health (not recorded which).

This clonotype was picked up a small number of times. This chain uses TRBV11-1 with TRBJ1-4; 7 nucleotides align to TRBD1. CDR3 size: 18 residues. Germline assignment: CDR1 SGHAT and CDR2 FQDESV (reference sequence). V gave up 1 base and J gave up 2 bases; unmatched junction bases: 10. CDR3 sequence: CASSLGGTAARTNEKLFF. The DNA of the CDR3 is TGTGCCAGCAGCTTAGGGGGGACAGCCGCTCGGACTAATGAAAAACTGTTTTTT.

This chain uses TRBV5-1 with TRBJ2-5; 11 bases are a match to TRBD2. Trimming cost V 5 bases and J 0 bases; bases outside gene matches: 3. Per germline, CDR1 SGHRS and CDR2 YFSETQ. This CDR3 has 15 amino acids. The DNA for the CDR3 is TGCGCCAGCAGAGGGACTAGCGGATACCAAGAGACCCAGTACTTC. This translates into CASRGTSGYQETQYF.

V is TRBV20-1 and J is TRBJ2-5, with TRBD2 matching 9 bases. In germline, CDR1 is DFQATT, CDR2 SNEGSKA (reference sequence). The CDR3 length is 13 residues. V lost 2 bases, J lost 5 bases, and 3 bases stayed unmatched. The CDR3 DNA follows: TGCAGTGCTAGAATGCTAGCGGGGGAGACCCAGTACTTC. Its protein product is CSARMLAGETQYF.

This clonotype was counted a few times. The rearrangement joins TRBV7-2 to TRBJ2-3; D is undetermined. The germline V and J ends were trimmed by 6 bases and 6 bases, with 13 bases remaining between them. Germline V gene lookup returns CDR1 SGHTA and CDR2 FQGNSA. There are 13 residues in the CDR3. This chain's CDR3 is CASSLNLLDTQYF. DNA of the CDR3: TGTGCCAGCAGTCTGAACCTTCTGGATACGCAGTATTTT.

This rearrangement joins TRBV5-1 to TRBJ2-1; D gene unclear. The CDR3 runs to 16 residues. Germline V gene data show CDR1 as SGHRS and CDR2 as YFSETQ. The germline V and J ends were trimmed by 0 bases and 0 bases, with 10 bases remaining between them. CDR3 amino acids: CASSLDSLSSYNEQFF. CDR3 in DNA: TGCGCCAGCAGCTTGGACAGTCTTAGCTCCTACAATGAGCAGTTCTTC.

This chain joins TRBV12-3 or TRBV12-4 and TRBJ1-1, with 7 positions matching TRBD1. The CDR3 is 14 residues long. The V gene end was trimmed by 6 bases and the J gene end by 2 bases; junction bases not matched to a gene: 6. As DNA, the CDR3 is TGTGCCAGCAGAACAGGGGCCTTAAACACTGAAGCTTTCTTT. It encodes CASRTGALNTEAFF.

V is TRBV12-3 or TRBV12-4 and J is TRBJ1-1; D ambiguous. The V and J ends lost 8 bases and 5 bases respectively, with 15 bases between them. CDR3 length equals 13 residues. The CDR3 DNA is TGTGCCAGCGAGGCCGGGGTTAGGACTGAAGCTTTCTTT. The encoded protein is CASEAGVRTEAFF.

In DNA form, the CDR3 reads TGTGCCAGCAGTTACGGGACTAGCGGGAGAGGCTACAATGAGCAGTTCTTC. It translates to CASSYGTSGRGYNEQFF. This chain joins TRBV12-3 or TRBV12-4 and TRBJ2-1; 14 bases line up with TRBD2. CDR3 length: 17 amino acids. V shed 4 bases and J 3 bases; nucleotides not matched to a gene: 5.

This clonotype was seen a handful of times. This chain uses TRBV7-2 with TRBJ2-3; D is perhaps TRBD2 (5 bases). The CDR3 consists of 17 residues. Germline lookup yields CDR1 SGHTA and CDR2 FQGNSA. V was trimmed by 0 bases and J by 0 bases, leaving 13 bases between them. CDR3 amino acids: CASSLALAGISTDTQYF. Here the CDR3 DNA reads TGTGCCAGCAGCTTAGCGCTAGCTGGGATTAGCACAGATACGCAGTATTTT.

This clonotype was seen only a few times. V is TRBV27 and J is TRBJ2-1, with 10 bases fitting TRBD2. V gave up 5 bases and J gave up 3 bases; unmatched junction bases: 7. From germline, CDR1 is MNHEY and CDR2 SMNVEV (reference sequence). There are 16 residues in the CDR3. The CDR3 protein is CASSPSAGGLYNEQFF. CDR3 bases: TGTGCCAGCAGTCCGTCAGCGGGAGGGCTCTACAATGAGCAGTTCTTC.

This clonotype was observed a few times. The chain carries TRBV28 and TRBJ2-3; the D is unclear. V was trimmed by 6 bases and J by 5 bases, leaving 12 bases between them. Germline lookup yields CDR1 MDHEN and CDR2 SYDVKM. CDR3 size: 13 residues. The CDR3 region is CASRIPHGDTQYF. DNA for the CDR3: TGTGCCAGCAGGATCCCACACGGAGATACGCAGTATTTT.

J is TRBJ2-7 and V is TRBV6-5; D remains ambiguous. CDR1 is MNHEY, CDR2 SVGAGI, per germline. V lost 2 bases and J 3 bases, leaving 11 bases between the germline ends. CDR3 length: 14 amino acids. In DNA form, the CDR3 reads TGTGCCAGCAGTTACACGGATACAGTCTACGAGCAGTACGTC. Translation: CASSYTDTVYEQYV.

The chain employs TRBV20-1 and TRBJ2-1, with 9 positions matching TRBD1. The CDR3 has 15 amino acids. The germline V gene encodes CDR1 DFQATT and CDR2 SNEGSKA (reference sequence). V lost 3 bases and J lost 8; bases outside the gene matches: 11. CDR3 loop: CSASDDRGSLDEQFF. In DNA form, the CDR3 reads TGCAGTGCTAGCGACGACAGGGGGAGTCTCGATGAGCAGTTCTTC.

The J gene is TRBJ1-2, the V gene TRBV12-3 or TRBV12-4; no clear D gene. There are 12 residues in the CDR3. Trimming removed 0 bases from V and 4 bases from J, with 3 bases in between. CDR3 nucleotide sequence: TGTGCCAGCAGTTTAGCGAGCTATGGCTACACCTTC. This gives the protein CASSLASYGYTF.

CDR3 sequence: CSATSGRGGTDTQYF. The CDR3 DNA is TGCAGCGCAACTAGCGGGAGGGGGGGCACAGATACGCAGTATTTT. V is TRBV29-1 and J is TRBJ2-3; 13 bases agree with TRBD2. The V and J ends lost 7 bases and 1 base, in that order; junction bases with no gene match: 5. The CDR3 contains 15 residues. The V gene's germline CDR1 is SQVTM and CDR2 ANQGSEA.

In this sample, this clonotype turned up a few times. V usage is TRBV20-1 and J usage is TRBJ2-5; D ambiguous. Germline CDR1 is DFQATT and CDR2 is SNEGSKA (reference sequence). V lost 0 bases to trimming and J lost 4 bases, with 6 bases between them. The CDR3 consists of 12 residues. Here the CDR3 DNA reads TGCAGTGCTAGAGATAAGCGAGAGACCCAGTACTTC. It translates to CSARDKRETQYF.

This clonotype was observed a few times. This sequence joins TRBV2 and TRBJ1-4; D is undetermined. The V gene's germline CDR1 is SNHLY and CDR2 FYNNEI. The CDR3 sequence is 14 residues long. Trimming removed 6 bases at V and 0 bases at J, with 8 bases between. The CDR3 DNA reads as TGTGCCAGCAGGGGCAGTACAACTAATGAAAAACTGTTTTTT. It translates to CASRGSTTNEKLFF.

This chain links TRBV20-1 with TRBJ2-1; 8 nucleotides align to TRBD2. The CDR3 totals 16 residues. J gave up 9 bases and V 0 bases, and 13 bases lay outside the gene matches. Germline V gene data show CDR1 as DFQATT and CDR2 as SNEGSKA (reference sequence). The CDR3 DNA follows: TGCAGTGCTAGAGATAATCTAGGGACTAGTACAATTGAGCAGTTCTTC. Translating it yields CSARDNLGTSTIEQFF.

This clonotype was observed a few times. The chain joins TRBV7-3 to TRBJ2-6, with D possibly TRBD2 on 5 matching bases. Germline CDR1 and CDR2: SGHTA and FQGTGA. The V end was cut by 6 bases, the J end by 0 bases, with 9 bases between. This CDR3 has 15 residues. The CDR3 region has the DNA TGTGCCAGCAGGGAGGCTCGCTCTGGGGCCAACGTCCTGACTTTC. Translating it yields CASREARSGANVLTF. Together with reference TRBV7-3 and TRBJ2-6, the CDR3 gives the full variable domain: GAGVSQTPSNKVTEKGKYVELRCDPISGHTALYWYRQSLGQGPEFLIYFQGTGAADDSGLPNDRFFAVRPEGSVSTLKIQRTERGDSAVYLCASREARSGANVLTFGAGSRLTVL.

With regard to this clonotype: This sequence may be a read error, since a much larger clone differs from it by one base. In DNA, the CDR3 is TGTACCAGCAGTGGGACAGGGGGCTTAGGTCAGCCCCAGCATTTT. This sequence encodes CTSSGTGGLGQPQHF. This rearrangement joins TRBV6-1 to TRBJ1-5; TRBD1 matches at 12 bases. This CDR3 is 15 amino acids long. Germline values: CDR1 MNHNS, CDR2 SASEGT.

Only a few counts were recorded for this clonotype. The chain uses TRBV3-1 and TRBJ2-5, with 7 bases lining up with TRBD2. V dropped 4 bases and J dropped 8; count of bases not matched to a gene: 13. This CDR3 is built from 15 residues. Germline V lookup: CDR1 LGHDT, CDR2 YNNKEL (reference sequence). This CDR3 is CASSPYRDYLGTQYF. In nucleotides, the CDR3 is TGTGCCAGCAGCCCATACCGGGACTACCTCGGAACCCAGTACTTC.